This T cell receptor (beta chain) was documented in a study of esophageal squamous cell carcinoma under preoperative chemotherapy. TCRdb re-called the PCR reads through MiXCR, storing one row per CDR3 protein. Of around 12,000 distinct CDR3 sequences detected, around half appear once; the ten largest clones hold around 15%. The time point: before preoperative PTX-NDP chemotherapy. Paclitaxel-nedaplatin chemotherapy was given to patients ahead of their surgery. This clonotype was observed a few times. This CDR3 has 15 amino acids. Germline CDR1 MNHEY, CDR2 SMNVEV (reference sequence). Unmatched junction bases numbered 16, after V lost 10 bases and J lost 10 bases.

This clonotype originated in a human donor with esophageal squamous cell carcinoma. The donor label of this sample is uncertain. The chain couples TRBV27 to TRBJ2-1, with TRBD2 matching 10 bases. This material was obtained from a patient given preoperative chemotherapy. In DNA form, the CDR3 reads TGTGCCACCAAAGCGGGAGGGGGGTCTATGTACGAGCAGTTCTTC. This encodes CATKAGGGSMYEQFF.